This T cell receptor beta chain emerged from a study of shared clonotypes between healthy human individuals. Study in general: Participating donors consisted of a couple of women and a few men aged 18 to 49. Donors had three CD4 naive, three CD4 memory, two CD8 naive and one CD8 memory plate apiece.

Assay: immunoSEQ multiplex PCR; the TCRdb copy retains only in-frame clones and omits some. The sample shows a few million clones, under 97% of them seen only once. Germline values: CDR1 LNHDA, CDR2 SQIVND (reference sequence). CDR3 length: 16 residues. Trimming cost V 6 bases and J 6 bases; bases outside gene matches: 13. This TCR was recovered from a man aged 18 to 30 in good health. The sequenced sample was naive CD4+ T cells sorted from blood. Subset denoted: CD45RA+ positively selected. The V gene is TRBV19, the J gene TRBJ1-5, with 8 bases that match TRBD1. This chain's CDR3 is CASSPIQGAIVQPQHF. DNA of the CDR3: TGTGCCAGTAGCCCGATCCAGGGGGCAATCGTTCAGCCCCAGCATTTT.